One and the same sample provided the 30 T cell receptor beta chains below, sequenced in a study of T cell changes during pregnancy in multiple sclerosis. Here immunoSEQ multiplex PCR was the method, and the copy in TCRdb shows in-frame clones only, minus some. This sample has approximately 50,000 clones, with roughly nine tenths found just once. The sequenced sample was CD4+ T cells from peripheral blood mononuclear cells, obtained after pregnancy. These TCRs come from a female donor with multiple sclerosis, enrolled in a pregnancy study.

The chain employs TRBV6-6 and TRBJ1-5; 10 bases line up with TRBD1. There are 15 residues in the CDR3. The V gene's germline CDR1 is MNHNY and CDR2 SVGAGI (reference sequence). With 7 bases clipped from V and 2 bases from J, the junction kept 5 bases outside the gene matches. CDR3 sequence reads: CASTIGTGGNQPQHF. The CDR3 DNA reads TGTGCCAGCACCATCGGGACAGGGGGCAATCAGCCCCAGCATTTT.

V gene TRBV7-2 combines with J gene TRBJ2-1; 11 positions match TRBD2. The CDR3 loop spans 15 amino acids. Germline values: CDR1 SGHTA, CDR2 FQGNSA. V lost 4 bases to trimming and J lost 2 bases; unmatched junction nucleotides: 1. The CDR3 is CASSSLAGAYNEQFF. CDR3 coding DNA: TGTGCCAGCAGCTCACTAGCGGGAGCCTACAATGAGCAGTTCTTC. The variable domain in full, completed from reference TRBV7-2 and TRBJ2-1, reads GAGVSQSPSNKVTEKGKDVELRCDPISGHTALYWYRQSLGQGLEFLIYFQGNSAPDKSGLPSDRFSAERTGGSVSTLTIQRTQQEDSAVYLCASSSLAGAYNEQFFGPGTRLTVL.

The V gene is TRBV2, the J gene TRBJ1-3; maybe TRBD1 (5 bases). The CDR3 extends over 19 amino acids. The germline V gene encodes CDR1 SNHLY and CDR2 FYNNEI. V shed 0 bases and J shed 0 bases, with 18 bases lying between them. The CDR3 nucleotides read TGTGCCAGCAGTGAAGCGGCAGGGTTTGGGGCCCTCTCTGGAAACACCATATATTTT. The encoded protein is CASSEAAGFGALSGNTIYF. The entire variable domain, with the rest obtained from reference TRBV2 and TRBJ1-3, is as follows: EPEVTQTPSHQVTQMGQEVILRCVPISNHLYFYWYRQILGQKVEFLVSFYNNEISEKSEIFDDQFSVERPDGSNFTLKIRSTKLEDSAMYFCASSEAAGFGALSGNTIYFGEGSWLTVV.

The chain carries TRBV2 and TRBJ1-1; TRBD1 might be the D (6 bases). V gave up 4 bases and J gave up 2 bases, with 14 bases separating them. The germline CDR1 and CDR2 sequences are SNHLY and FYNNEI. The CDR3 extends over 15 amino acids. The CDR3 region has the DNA TGTGCCAGCAGTGCACCACAGGGTATCAACACTGAAGCTTTCTTT. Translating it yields CASSAPQGINTEAFF.

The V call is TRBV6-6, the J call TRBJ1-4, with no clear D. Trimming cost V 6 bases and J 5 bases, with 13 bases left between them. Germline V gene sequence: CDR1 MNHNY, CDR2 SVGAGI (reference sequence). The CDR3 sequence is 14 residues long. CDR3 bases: TGTGCCAGCAGGTACCCAGGATTAAATGAAAAACTGTTTTTT. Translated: CASRYPGLNEKLFF.

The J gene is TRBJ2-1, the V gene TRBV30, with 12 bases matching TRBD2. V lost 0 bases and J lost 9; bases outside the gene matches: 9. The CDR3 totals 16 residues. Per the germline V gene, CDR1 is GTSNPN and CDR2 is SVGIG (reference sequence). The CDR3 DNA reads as TGTGCCTGGAGTGTACTAGGACTAGCGGGAACTGCTGAGCAGTTCTTC. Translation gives CAWSVLGLAGTAEQFF.

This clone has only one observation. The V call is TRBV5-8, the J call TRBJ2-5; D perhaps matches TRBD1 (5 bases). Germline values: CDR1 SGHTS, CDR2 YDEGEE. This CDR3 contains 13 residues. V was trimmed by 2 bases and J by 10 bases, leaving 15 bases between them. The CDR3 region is CASSFPPHQGQYF. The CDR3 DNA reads TGTGCCAGCAGCTTTCCGCCCCATCAGGGCCAGTACTTC.

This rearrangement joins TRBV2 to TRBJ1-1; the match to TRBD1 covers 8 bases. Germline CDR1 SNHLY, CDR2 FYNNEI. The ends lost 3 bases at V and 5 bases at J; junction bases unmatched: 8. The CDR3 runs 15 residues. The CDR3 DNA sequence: TGTGCCAGCAGTGAGGGCCGACAGGGGAGGACTGAAGCTTTCTTT. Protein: CASSEGRQGRTEAFF.

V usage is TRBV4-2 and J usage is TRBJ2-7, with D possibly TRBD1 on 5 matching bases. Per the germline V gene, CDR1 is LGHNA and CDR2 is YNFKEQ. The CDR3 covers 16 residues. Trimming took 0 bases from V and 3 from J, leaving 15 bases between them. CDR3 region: CASSQDFWGVNYEQYF. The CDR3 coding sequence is TGTGCCAGCAGCCAAGACTTCTGGGGCGTAAACTACGAGCAGTACTTC.

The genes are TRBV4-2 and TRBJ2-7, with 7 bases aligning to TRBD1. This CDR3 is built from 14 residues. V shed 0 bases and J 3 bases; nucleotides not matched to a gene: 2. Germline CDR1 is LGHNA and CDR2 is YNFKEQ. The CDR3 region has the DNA TGTGCCAGCAGCCAAGAGGGGACAGACTACGAGCAGTACTTC. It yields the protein CASSQEGTDYEQYF.

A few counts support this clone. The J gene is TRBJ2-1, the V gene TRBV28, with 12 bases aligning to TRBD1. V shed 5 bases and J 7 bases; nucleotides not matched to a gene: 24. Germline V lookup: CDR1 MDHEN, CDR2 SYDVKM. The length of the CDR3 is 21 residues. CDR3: CASSPQGLRDRGRGQLNEQFF. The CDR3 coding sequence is TGTGCCAGCAGTCCCCAAGGTCTTCGGGACAGGGGGCGCGGTCAACTGAATGAGCAGTTCTTC.

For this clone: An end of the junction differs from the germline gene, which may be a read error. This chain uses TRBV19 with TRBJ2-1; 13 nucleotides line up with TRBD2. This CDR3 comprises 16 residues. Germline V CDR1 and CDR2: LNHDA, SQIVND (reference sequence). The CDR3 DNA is TGTGCCAGTAGCGCCATAACTAGCGGGAGGGATAATGATCAGTTCTTC. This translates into CASSAITSGRDNDQFF.

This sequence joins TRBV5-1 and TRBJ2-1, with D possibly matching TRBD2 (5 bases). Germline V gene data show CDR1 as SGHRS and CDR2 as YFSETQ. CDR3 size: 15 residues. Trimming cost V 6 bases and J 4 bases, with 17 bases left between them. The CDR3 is CASTPRQGSYNEQFF. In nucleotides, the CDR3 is TGCGCCAGCACCCCACGTCAAGGGAGTTACAATGAGCAGTTCTTC. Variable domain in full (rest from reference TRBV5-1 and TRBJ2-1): KAGVTQTPRYLIKTRGQQVTLSCSPISGHRSVSWYQQTPGQGLQFLFEYFSETQRNKGNFPGRFSGRQFSNSRSEMNVSTLELGDSALYLCASTPRQGSYNEQFFGPGTRLTVL.

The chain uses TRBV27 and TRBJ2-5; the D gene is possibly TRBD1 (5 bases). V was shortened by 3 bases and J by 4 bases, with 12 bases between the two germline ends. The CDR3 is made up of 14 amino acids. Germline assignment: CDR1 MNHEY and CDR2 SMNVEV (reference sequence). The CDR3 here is CASSFSTTAETQYF. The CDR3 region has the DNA TGTGCCAGCAGTTTTTCGACGACAGCAGAGACCCAGTACTTC.

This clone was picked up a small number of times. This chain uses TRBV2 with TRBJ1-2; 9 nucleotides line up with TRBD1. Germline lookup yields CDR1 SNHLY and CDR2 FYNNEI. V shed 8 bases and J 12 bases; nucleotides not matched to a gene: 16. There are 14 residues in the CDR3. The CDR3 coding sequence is TGTGCCAGCCGGGGTTTTGCCACAGGGGGCCGGGACACCTTC. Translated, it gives CASRGFATGGRDTF. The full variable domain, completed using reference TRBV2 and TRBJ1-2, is EPEVTQTPSHQVTQMGQEVILRCVPISNHLYFYWYRQILGQKVEFLVSFYNNEISEKSEIFDDQFSVERPDGSNFTLKIRSTKLEDSAMYFCASRGFATGGRDTFGSGTRLTVV.

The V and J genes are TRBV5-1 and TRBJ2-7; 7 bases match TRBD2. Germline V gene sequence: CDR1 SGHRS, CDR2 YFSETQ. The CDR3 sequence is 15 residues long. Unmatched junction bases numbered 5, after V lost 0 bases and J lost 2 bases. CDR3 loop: CASSLGGGRTYEQYF. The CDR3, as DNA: TGCGCCAGCAGCTTGGGGGGGGGACGGACCTACGAGCAGTACTTC. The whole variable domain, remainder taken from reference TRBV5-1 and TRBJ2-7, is KAGVTQTPRYLIKTRGQQVTLSCSPISGHRSVSWYQQTPGQGLQFLFEYFSETQRNKGNFPGRFSGRQFSNSRSEMNVSTLELGDSALYLCASSLGGGRTYEQYFGPGTRLTVT.

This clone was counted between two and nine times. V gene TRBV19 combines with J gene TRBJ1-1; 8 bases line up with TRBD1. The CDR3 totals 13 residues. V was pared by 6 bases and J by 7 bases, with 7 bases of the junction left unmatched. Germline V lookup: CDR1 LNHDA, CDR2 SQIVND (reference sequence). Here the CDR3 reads CASSDRGKDEAFF. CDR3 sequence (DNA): TGTGCCAGTAGCGACAGGGGTAAGGATGAAGCTTTCTTT.

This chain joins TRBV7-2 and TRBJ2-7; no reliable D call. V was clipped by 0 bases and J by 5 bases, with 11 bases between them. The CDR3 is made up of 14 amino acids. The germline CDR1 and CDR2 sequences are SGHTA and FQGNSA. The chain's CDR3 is CASSLAGNPHEQYF. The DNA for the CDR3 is TGTGCCAGCAGCTTAGCGGGCAACCCCCACGAGCAGTACTTC.

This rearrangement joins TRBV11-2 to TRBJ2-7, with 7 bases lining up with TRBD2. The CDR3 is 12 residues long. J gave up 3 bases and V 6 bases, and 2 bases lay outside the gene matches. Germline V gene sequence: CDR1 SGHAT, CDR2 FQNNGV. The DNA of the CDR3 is TGTGCCAGCAGGGGGAGGGGCTACGAGCAGTACTTC. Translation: CASRGRGYEQYF.

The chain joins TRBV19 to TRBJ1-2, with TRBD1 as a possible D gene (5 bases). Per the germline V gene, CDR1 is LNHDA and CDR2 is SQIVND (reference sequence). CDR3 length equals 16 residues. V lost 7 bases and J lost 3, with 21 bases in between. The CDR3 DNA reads TGTGCCAGTAACGGGGGTGCCGGCTTTGTGGACTATGGCTACACCTTC. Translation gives CASNGGAGFVDYGYTF.

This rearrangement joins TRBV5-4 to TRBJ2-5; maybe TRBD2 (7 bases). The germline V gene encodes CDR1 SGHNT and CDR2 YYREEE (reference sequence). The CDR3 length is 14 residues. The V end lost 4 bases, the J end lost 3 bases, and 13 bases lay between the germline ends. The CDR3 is CASSGGGVKETQYF. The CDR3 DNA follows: TGTGCCAGCAGCGGAGGGGGGGTTAAAGAGACCCAGTACTTC.

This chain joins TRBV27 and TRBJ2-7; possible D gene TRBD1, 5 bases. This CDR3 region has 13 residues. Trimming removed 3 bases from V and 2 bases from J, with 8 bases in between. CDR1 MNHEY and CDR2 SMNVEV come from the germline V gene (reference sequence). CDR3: CASSFAGTYEQYF. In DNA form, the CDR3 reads TGTGCCAGCAGTTTTGCAGGGACCTACGAGCAGTACTTC.

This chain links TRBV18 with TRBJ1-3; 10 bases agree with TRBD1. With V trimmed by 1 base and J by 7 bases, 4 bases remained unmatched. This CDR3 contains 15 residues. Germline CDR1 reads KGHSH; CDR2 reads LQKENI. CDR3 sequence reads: CASSPLGTGANTIYF. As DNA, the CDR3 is TGTGCCAGCTCACCACTAGGGACAGGGGCCAACACCATATATTTT.

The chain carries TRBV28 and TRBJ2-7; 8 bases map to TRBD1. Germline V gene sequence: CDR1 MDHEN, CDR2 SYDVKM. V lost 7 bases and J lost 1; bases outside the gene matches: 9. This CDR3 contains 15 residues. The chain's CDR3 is CASTLMGTGSYEQYF. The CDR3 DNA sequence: TGTGCCAGCACCCTTATGGGGACAGGATCCTACGAGCAGTACTTC.

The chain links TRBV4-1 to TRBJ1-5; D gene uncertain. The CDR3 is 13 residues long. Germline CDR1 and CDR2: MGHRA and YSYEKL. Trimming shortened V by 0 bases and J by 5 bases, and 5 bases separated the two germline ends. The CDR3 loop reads CASSQDPDQPQHF. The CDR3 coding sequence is TGCGCCAGCAGCCAAGATCCGGATCAGCCCCAGCATTTT.

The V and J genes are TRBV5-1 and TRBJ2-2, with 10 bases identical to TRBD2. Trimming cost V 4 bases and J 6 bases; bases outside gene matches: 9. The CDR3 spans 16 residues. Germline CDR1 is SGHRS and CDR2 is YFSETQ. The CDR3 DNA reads TGCGCCAGCAGCAGAAGACTAGCGGGTAGGCCCGGGGAGCTGTTTTTT. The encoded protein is CASSRRLAGRPGELFF.

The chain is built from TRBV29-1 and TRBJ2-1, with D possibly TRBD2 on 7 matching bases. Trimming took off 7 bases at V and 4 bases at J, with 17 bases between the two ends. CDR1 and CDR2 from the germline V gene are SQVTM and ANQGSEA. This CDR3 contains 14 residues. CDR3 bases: TGCAGCGCCTTACTAGCGAGGGGGTACAATGAGCAGTTCTTC. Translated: CSALLARGYNEQFF.

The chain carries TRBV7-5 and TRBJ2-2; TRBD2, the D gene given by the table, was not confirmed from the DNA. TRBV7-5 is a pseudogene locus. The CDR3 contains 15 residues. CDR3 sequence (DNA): TGTGTCAGAAGCTTAAGCGGGGAGAACACCGGGGAGCTGTTTTTT. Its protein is CVRSLSGENTGELFF.

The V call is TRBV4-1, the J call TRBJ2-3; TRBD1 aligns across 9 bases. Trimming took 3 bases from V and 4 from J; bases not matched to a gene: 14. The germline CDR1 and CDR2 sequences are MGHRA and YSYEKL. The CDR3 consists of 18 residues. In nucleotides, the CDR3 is TGCGCCAGCAGCCAGGCTGAAAACAGGGGGCGCTTCCCAGATACGCAGTATTTT. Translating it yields CASSQAENRGRFPDTQYF.

This chain's CDR3 is CASSLTAMNTEAFF. The CDR3, as DNA: TGTGCCAGCAGCTTGACAGCCATGAACACTGAAGCTTTCTTT. The chain couples TRBV7-2 to TRBJ1-1; D possibly corresponds to TRBD1 (5 bases). The V and J ends lost 3 bases and 0 bases respectively, with 8 bases between them. The germline V gene encodes CDR1 SGHTA and CDR2 FQGNSA. The CDR3 runs to 14 residues.